Below, 9 T cell receptor beta chains from the same sample are listed, as sequenced in a study of T cells after yellow fever vaccination. TCRdb called the 5' RACE reads again in MiXCR, with one record for every CDR3 protein. This sample has a few hundred thousand distinct CDR3 sequences; about 7.8% occur once, and the top ten carry 17%. The specimen comprised PBMCs, sampled 45 days after the first yellow fever vaccination. The receptors stem from a man aged 18 to 30 who received the YFV17D yellow fever vaccine.

In this sample, this clonotype turned up a few times. V is TRBV5-1 and J is TRBJ2-7, with D possibly TRBD1 on 5 matching bases. V was clipped by 1 base and J by 1 base, with 15 bases between them. The CDR3 length is 16 residues. Germline CDR1 is SGHRS and CDR2 is YFSETQ. As DNA, the CDR3 is TGCGCCAGCAGCTTGACTTATTACAGGACATCCTACGAGCAGTACGTC. It yields the protein CASSLTYYRTSYEQYV.

Written as DNA, the CDR3 is TGTGCCAGCAGTGGGGAAAGGGTCGATACGCAGTATTTT. It translates to CASSGERVDTQYF. J is TRBJ2-3 and V is TRBV12-3 or TRBV12-4; D not certain. The CDR3 is 13 residues long. Trimming shortened V by 5 bases and J by 6 bases, and 12 bases separated the two germline ends.

The genes are TRBV6-5 and TRBJ2-1, with 9 nucleotides matching TRBD1. V shed 5 bases, J shed 4 bases, and the junction held 12 bases outside the gene matches. The V gene's germline CDR1 is MNHEY and CDR2 SVGAGI. The CDR3 is 17 amino acids. The CDR3 sequence is CASSPTYRDRAYNEQFF. Written as DNA, the CDR3 is TGTGCCAGCAGTCCAACTTACCGGGACAGGGCTTACAATGAGCAGTTCTTC.

This clonotype was counted once. The chain has TRBV12-5 and TRBJ2-7, with TRBD1 matching 9 bases. Trimming cost V 5 bases and J 3 bases; bases outside gene matches: 5. Germline CDR1 is LGHNT and CDR2 is FRNRAP. CDR3 length equals 14 residues. The CDR3 here is CASGPRTGVYEQYF. CDR3 DNA sequence: TGTGCTAGTGGTCCCCGGACAGGGGTCTACGAGCAGTACTTC.

CDR3 sequence (DNA): TGTGCCAGCAGGATTGGGGGAGGGATTGGAACCTACGAGCAGTACGTC. Translation: CASRIGGGIGTYEQYV. This chain joins TRBV6-1 and TRBJ2-7; 7 nucleotides match TRBD2. V was clipped by 6 bases and J by 2 bases; unmatched bases: 13. This CDR3 has 16 residues. The germline V gene encodes CDR1 MNHNS and CDR2 SASEGT.

The rearrangement joins TRBV4-2 to TRBJ2-2; D not certain. Germline loops: CDR1 LGHNA, CDR2 YNFKEQ. This CDR3 has 17 amino acids. Trimming took off 3 bases at V and 4 bases at J, with 18 bases between the two ends. DNA for the CDR3: TGTGCCAGCAGCCATTCGCCGTGGGTCTCCCCCACCGGGGAGCTGTTTTTT. It codes for CASSHSPWVSPTGELFF.

This clonotype was recorded a few times. The chain combines TRBV6-1 with TRBJ1-1; a weak D match, TRBD1 (6 bases). V gave up 8 bases and J gave up 5 bases, with 21 bases separating them. Germline V lookup: CDR1 MNHNS, CDR2 SASEGT. The CDR3 has 15 amino acids. CDR3 in DNA: TGTGCCAGCTTTCGTGGCAGGGGCGGTTGGACTGAAGCTTTCTTT. Its protein product is CASFRGRGGWTEAFF.

This clonotype has at least ten counts. This chain uses TRBV5-1 with TRBJ2-2, with D possibly matching TRBD1 (5 bases). The CDR3 is made up of 15 amino acids. V was shortened by 0 bases and J by 0 bases, with 6 bases between the two germline ends. In germline, CDR1 is SGHRS, CDR2 YFSETQ. CDR3 residues: CASSLGTTNTGELFF. The CDR3 DNA reads TGCGCCAGCAGCTTGGGGACAACGAACACCGGGGAGCTGTTTTTT.

J is TRBJ1-2 and V is TRBV10-3; unclear D gene. The V and J ends lost 1 base and 8 bases respectively, with 17 bases between them. The germline gives CDR1 ENHRY, CDR2 SYGVKD. This CDR3 has 15 residues. The CDR3 region is CAISEWSPSGKGYTF. The CDR3 region has the DNA TGTGCCATCAGTGAGTGGTCGCCGTCCGGGAAAGGCTACACCTTC.